Listed below are T cell receptor beta chains from one sample, sequenced in a study of CD8 T cells in ankylosing spondylitis. TCRdb passed the 5' RACE reads through MiXCR, listing each CDR3 protein once. The repertoire includes around 180,000 distinct CDR3 sequences, roughly 18% of them detected once, and 3.5% to 5% sits in the top ten. Material: blood, either unsorted or a sorted T cell fraction (not recorded which). These receptors all stem from a male donor aged 10-29 years with ankylosing spondylitis or in good health (not recorded which). Each CDR3 is given with its conserved first and last residue. A D gene is named only where the DNA matches it firmly. Clone size is shown for a subset of rows, as once, few, many or a class of expanded clone.

>-|TRBV29-1|TRBJ1-2|many
CSSWGGGKVGYTF
TGCAGCTCCTGGGGCGGCGGAAAAGTAGGCTACACCTTC
>TRBD2|TRBV4-1|TRBJ2-3|many
CASSHRTSGGPDTQYF
TGCGCCAGCAGCCACCGGACTAGCGGGGGCCCGGATACGCAGTATTTT
>-|TRBV12-3/TRBV12-4|TRBJ2-7|many
CASSSPFGEQYF
TGTGCCAGCAGTTCCCCTTTTGGCGAGCAGTACTTC
>TRBD1|TRBV20-1|TRBJ1-6|many
CSAPGQGAPSYNSPLHF
TGCAGTGCTCCTGGACAGGGGGCGCCTTCCTATAATTCACCCCTCCACTTT
>-|TRBV20-1|TRBJ1-4|few
CSARAGSGTNEKLFF
TGCAGTGCTAGAGCCGGGTCGGGAACTAATGAAAAACTGTTTTTT
>-|TRBV4-3|TRBJ1-1|many
CASSQGENTEAFF
TGCGCCAGCAGCCAAGGGGAGAACACTGAAGCTTTCTTT
>-|TRBV4-2|TRBJ1-4|-
CASSQEVLVANEKLFF
TGTGCCAGCAGCCAAGAAGTGCTAGTTGCTAATGAAAAACTGTTTTTT
>-|TRBV5-1|TRBJ2-1|many
CASSFGTAYNEQFF
TGCGCCAGCAGCTTTGGCACCGCTTACAATGAGCAGTTCTTC
>TRBD2|TRBV7-9|TRBJ2-7|many
CASSETSGGTVYEQYF
TGTGCCAGCAGCGAGACTAGCGGGGGTACAGTCTACGAGCAGTACTTC
>-|TRBV7-9|TRBJ1-2|many
CASSLASGRLDGYTF
TGTGCCAGCAGCTTAGCCTCGGGGCGCTTGGATGGCTACACCTTC
>-|TRBV28|TRBJ2-5|many
CASSLSLGGETQYF
TGTGCCAGCAGTCTCTCTTTGGGGGGAGAGACCCAGTACTTC
>-|TRBV12-3/TRBV12-4|TRBJ2-2|many
CASSFRAGELFF
TGTGCCAGCAGTTTCCGGGCAGGGGAGCTGTTTTTT
>-|TRBV6-5|TRBJ1-1|many
CASRPQGRGVITEAFF
TGTGCCAGCAGGCCACAGGGTAGGGGAGTAATCACTGAAGCTTTCTTT
>-|TRBV3-1|TRBJ1-3|many
CASSRRTRSGNTIYF
TGTGCCAGCAGCCGACGTACTCGGTCTGGAAACACCATATATTTT
>-|TRBV29-1|TRBJ1-1|many
CSVGDTENTEAFF
TGCAGCGTTGGCGACACCGAGAACACTGAAGCTTTCTTT
>TRBD1|TRBV5-1|TRBJ1-1|-
CASSLRTGLNTEAFF
TGCGCCAGCAGCTTACGGACAGGGCTGAACACTGAAGCTTTCTTT
>-|TRBV4-1|TRBJ2-3|-
CASKTTPSTDTQYF
TGCGCCAGCAAGACAACCCCTAGCACAGATACGCAGTATTTT
>TRBD2|TRBV20-1|TRBJ2-5|many
CSVRERSGGVTQYF
TGCAGTGTCCGAGAGCGGAGCGGGGGGGTGACCCAGTACTTC
>-|TRBV5-1|TRBJ2-3|-
CASSPGFTSTDTQYF
TGCGCCAGCAGCCCAGGGTTTACTAGCACAGATACGCAGTATTTT
>-|TRBV12-3/TRBV12-4|TRBJ1-5|many
CASSLGWGNQPQHF
TGTGCCAGCAGTTTGGGTTGGGGAAATCAGCCCCAGCATTTT
>-|TRBV12-3/TRBV12-4|TRBJ2-1|many
CASTATREQFF
TGTGCCAGCACGGCCACTCGTGAGCAGTTCTTC
>-|TRBV5-1|TRBJ1-1|many
CASSSHHPIAENTEAFF
TGCGCCAGCAGCTCACATCACCCCATTGCGGAGAACACTGAAGCTTTCTTT
>-|TRBV10-3|TRBJ2-2|many
CAISAILKAGELFF
TGTGCCATCAGCGCCATTCTCAAAGCCGGGGAGCTGTTTTTT
>TRBD2|TRBV20-1|TRBJ2-3|few
CSAGGLVLSTDTQYF
TGCAGTGCCGGCGGACTAGTGTTGAGCACAGATACGCAGTATTTT
>-|TRBV7-6|TRBJ2-3|-
CASSLTSDTQYF
TGTGCCAGCAGCTTAACTTCAGATACGCAGTATTTT